A single sample is the source of the 11 T cell receptor beta chains below, sequenced in a study of blood T cells in healthy people across ages. With a J-beta primer mix and a sample-barcoded 5' primer, a second PCR ran about 7 to 12 cycles. TCRdb re-called the 5' RACE reads through MiXCR, storing one row per CDR3 protein. In the table there are about 970,000 distinct CDR3 sequences, roughly half of which are singletons. Material: blood. These receptors originate from an older woman in good health.

This chain joins TRBV24-1 and TRBJ2-5, with 7 positions matching TRBD2. Germline V gives CDR1 KGHDR, CDR2 SFDVKD. CDR3 length: 16 residues. The trim removed 5 bases at V and 5 bases at J, leaving 13 bases unmatched. The CDR3 DNA reads TGTGCCACCAGTGGGAATGGCGGGAGCGGTTGGGAGACCCAGTACTTC. Encoded protein: CATSGNGGSGWETQYF.

The chain employs TRBV12-3 or TRBV12-4 and TRBJ1-1, with D possibly matching TRBD1 (5 bases). The V end lost 3 bases, the J end lost 4 bases, and 18 bases lay between the germline ends. The CDR3 has 16 residues. CDR3 sequence (DNA): TGTGCCAGCAGTTTCCAGTTCCTTTCTGGGGGCACTGAAGCTTTCTTT. Its protein is CASSFQFLSGGTEAFF.

The chain combines TRBV5-1 with TRBJ1-4; D may be TRBD1 (5 bases). This CDR3 has 16 amino acids. Trimming shortened V by 2 bases and J by 8 bases, and 19 bases separated the two germline ends. Germline values: CDR1 SGHRS, CDR2 YFSETQ. The CDR3 sequence is CASSFAPGSLREKLFF. CDR3 DNA sequence: TGCGCCAGCAGCTTCGCCCCAGGGTCTCTTCGAGAAAAACTGTTTTTT.

This chain links TRBV20-1 with TRBJ2-7, with D perhaps TRBD1 or TRBD2 (5 bases each). Trimming left V 3 bases short and J 4 bases short, with 22 bases between. Germline CDR1 is DFQATT and CDR2 is SNEGSKA (reference sequence). This CDR3 spans 16 amino acids. CDR3: CSASSRDLPQRYEQYF. As DNA, the CDR3 is TGCAGTGCTAGTAGCCGGGACCTACCCCAAAGGTACGAGCAGTACTTC.

This chain connects TRBV28 to TRBJ2-7; D might be TRBD2 (5 bases). This CDR3 spans 13 amino acids. Germline V gene sequence: CDR1 MDHEN, CDR2 SYDVKM. The V and J ends lost 2 bases and 8 bases respectively, with 13 bases between them. The CDR3 region is CASSLGSSGKQYF. CDR3 sequence (DNA): TGTGCCAGCAGTTTAGGGAGCAGCGGAAAGCAGTACTTC. Full variable domain (outside the CDR3, taken from reference TRBV28 and TRBJ2-7): DVKVTQSSRYLVKRTGEKVFLECVQDMDHENMFWYRQDPGLGLRLIYFSYDVKMKEKGDIPEGYSVSREKKERFSLILESASTNQTSMYLCASSLGSSGKQYFGPGTRLTVT.

The V gene is TRBV20-1, the J gene TRBJ2-3, with 8 bases lining up with TRBD2. The CDR3 loop spans 15 amino acids. The V and J ends lost 6 bases and 5 bases, in that order; junction bases with no gene match: 13. Germline loops: CDR1 DFQATT, CDR2 SNEGSKA (reference sequence). The CDR3 loop is CSASPSGGAIDTQYF. As DNA, the CDR3 is TGCAGTGCCAGCCCCTCGGGGGGGGCCATAGATACGCAGTATTTT.

The chain uses TRBV6-8 and TRBJ2-7, with 11 bases fitting TRBD1. Trimming cost V 5 bases and J 3 bases; bases outside gene matches: 3. Germline values: CDR1 MNHGY, CDR2 SAAAGT. The CDR3 is 14 amino acids. The CDR3 nucleotides read TGTGCCAGCAGTATGGGACAGGGGGACTACGAGCAGTACTTC. Residues: CASSMGQGDYEQYF.

The genes are TRBV20-1 and TRBJ2-4; D not resolved. This CDR3 contains 12 residues. Germline CDR1 is DFQATT and CDR2 is SNEGSKA (reference sequence). Trimming took 3 bases from V and 11 from J, leaving 14 bases between them. CDR3 region: CSASTSSSLQYF. The CDR3 DNA is TGCAGTGCTAGCACATCATCAAGCCTTCAGTACTTC.

The chain combines TRBV9 with TRBJ2-7; 7 nucleotides agree with TRBD1. V lost 3 bases and J lost 6; bases outside the gene matches: 9. The germline gives CDR1 SGDLS, CDR2 YYNGEE. The CDR3 is 14 residues long. The CDR3 DNA is TGTGCCAGCAGCGACACCATACAGGGGACCGAGCAGTACTTC. Protein product: CASSDTIQGTEQYF.

The gene calls are TRBV5-6 and TRBJ2-6; D gene ambiguous. V lost 4 bases and J 2 bases, leaving 13 bases between the germline ends. The CDR3 runs 16 residues. From germline, CDR1 is SGHDT and CDR2 YYEEEE. Here the CDR3 reads CASSALSVAGANVLTF. Written as DNA, the CDR3 is TGTGCCAGCAGCGCCCTGTCAGTCGCTGGGGCCAACGTCCTGACTTTC.

This chain uses TRBV5-1 with TRBJ1-2; perhaps TRBD1 as D (6 bases). Deletions cut 4 bases from V and 1 base from J, with 17 bases between. The germline V gene has CDR1 SGHRS and CDR2 YFSETQ. This CDR3 has 16 residues. The CDR3 spells CASSNWVQGHNYGYTF. CDR3 sequence (DNA): TGCGCCAGCAGCAATTGGGTCCAGGGGCATAACTATGGCTACACCTTC.